This T cell receptor beta chain was captured by sequencing in a study of tumor and adjacent non-tumor tissue in lung cancer. For the study at large: Patients comprised 12 adenocarcinoma, a couple of squamous cell carcinoma and 1 small cell lung cancer. Patients were aged roughly 30 to 76, nine to eleven men and about 5 women, stage I to III. Study findings and constraints: Patients with more diverse tumor TCRs had worse survival.

TCRbeta libraries were built with three rounds of nested PCR, modified from ARM-PCR. MiXCR, run by TCRdb on the multiplex PCR reads, gives a single entry per CDR3 protein. The sample lists fewer than 100,000 distinct CDR3 sequences, more than 75% occurring once. From germline, CDR1 is MNHEY and CDR2 SVGEGT. This CDR3 is built from 12 residues. This sample's RNA came from whole unsorted tissue. The normal lung tissue was taken more than 3 cm from the tumor edge. Chemotherapy-naive patients with new lung cancer underwent thoracic surgery in China, August–late 2014. On this clonotype: Its antigen is not identified. A read error is likely, as this CDR3 ends without the conserved phenylalanine or tryptophan.

Sequencing input: distant non-tumor lung tissue. The V call is TRBV6-2 or TRBV6-3, the J call TRBJ2-2; D is unresolved. The clonotype originates from a woman in her forties or fifties with non-small cell lung cancer. CDR3: CALGPYTRELFV. The CDR3 DNA is TGTGCCCTCGGTCCTTACACCCGGGAGCTGTTTGTT.